The present TCR beta chain was sequenced within a study of response to subunit inactivated influenza vaccine. The CDR3 covers 15 residues. The germline V gene has CDR1 DFQATT and CDR2 SNEGSKA (reference sequence). With V trimmed by 2 bases and J by 1 base, 5 bases remained unmatched. Each CDR3 protein gets one entry after TCRdb re-called the RT-PCR reads with MiXCR. The table has 500,000 to 600,000 distinct CDR3 sequences, 10% to 15% seen once. The chain uses TRBV20-1 and TRBJ2-5; TRBD2 agrees at 9 bases. The TCR sequence derives from a man aged 50-59 years who received an inactivated influenza vaccine. This specimen consisted of PBMCs from blood, obtained more than 35 days after vaccination. CDR3 sequence (DNA): TGCAGTGCTAGAAGGGCTAGCGGGGTCCAAGAGACCCAGTACTTC. Encoded protein: CSARRASGVQETQYF.